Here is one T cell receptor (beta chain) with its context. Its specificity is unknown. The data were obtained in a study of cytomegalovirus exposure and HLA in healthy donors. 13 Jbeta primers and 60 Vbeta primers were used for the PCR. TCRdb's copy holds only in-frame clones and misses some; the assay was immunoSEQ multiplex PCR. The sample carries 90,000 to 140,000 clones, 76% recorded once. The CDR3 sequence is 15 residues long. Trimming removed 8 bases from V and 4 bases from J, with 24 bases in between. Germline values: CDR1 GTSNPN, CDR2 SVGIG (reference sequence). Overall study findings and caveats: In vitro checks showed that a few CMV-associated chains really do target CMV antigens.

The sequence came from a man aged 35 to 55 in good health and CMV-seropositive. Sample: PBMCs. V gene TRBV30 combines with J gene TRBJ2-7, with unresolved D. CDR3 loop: CAPIESKSRWYEQYF. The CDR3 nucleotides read TGTGCCCCTATTGAGTCCAAATCCCGTTGGTACGAGCAGTACTTC.